Sequencing of this T cell receptor beta chain was carried out in a study of shared T cell receptors in the human thymus. CDR1 is SGHTA and CDR2 is FQGNSA in the germline V gene. The length of the CDR3 is 11 residues. With 2 bases removed from V and 7 bases from J, the gap between germline ends came to 5 bases. The assay was immunoSEQ multiplex PCR, and TCRdb's table has in-frame clones only and misses some. Of hundreds of thousands of clones listed, 87% are singletons. This sample was shared with a second study, whose subject was human thymus T cells. As reported in that work: Thymus specimens were resections from corrective heart surgery. Among thymic and blood repertoires, usage of V and J genes appeared biased.

The chain couples TRBV7-2 to TRBJ1-1; D ambiguous. The source material was thymocytes. The source is a boy in the first two years of life with a congenital heart defect. CDR3: CASSLSIEAFF. The CDR3 nucleotides are TGTGCCAGCAGCTTATCCATTGAAGCTTTCTTT.